The next 31 T cell receptor beta chains were all read from a single sample in a study of shared clonotypes between healthy human individuals. Some clones are missing from TCRdb's copy, which holds only in-frame ones; the method was immunoSEQ multiplex PCR. Of under 600,000 clones listed, roughly 98% are singletons. CD45RO-negative, CCR7-selected cells formed the naive CD8 fraction, which excluded terminally differentiated effector memory CD45RA+ cells. Input material: naive CD8+ T cells sorted from blood. The source of these receptors is a man aged 25 to 40 in good health.

This rearrangement joins TRBV7-9 to TRBJ2-1; D uncertain. This CDR3 is 13 amino acids long. V lost 5 bases, J lost 8 bases, and 13 bases lay in between. Germline CDR1 is SEHNR and CDR2 is FQNEAQ (reference sequence). CDR3 sequence: CASSPPYGDEQFF. CDR3 nucleotides: TGTGCCAGCAGCCCACCCTATGGCGATGAGCAGTTCTTC.

CDR3 loop: CASSFGTGFSYEQYF. The CDR3 DNA sequence: TGTGCCAGCAGCTTCGGGACAGGATTTTCCTACGAGCAGTACTTC. The chain joins TRBV7-9 to TRBJ2-7; 8 bases are a match to TRBD1. The junction had 5 bases not matched to a gene; V was cut back by 3 bases and J by 1 base. CDR1 and CDR2 from the germline V gene are SEHNR and FQNEAQ (reference sequence). The CDR3 is 15 amino acids. The full variable domain, with the rest looked up from reference TRBV7-9 and TRBJ2-7, is DTGVSQNPRHKITKRGQNVTFRCDPISEHNRLYWYRQTLGQGPEFLTYFQNEAQLEKSRLLSDRFSAERPKGSFSTLEIQRTEQGDSAMYLCASSFGTGFSYEQYFGPGTRLTVT.

The rearrangement links TRBV4-1 to TRBJ2-7; D is ambiguous. The germline V gene has CDR1 MGHRA and CDR2 YSYEKL. The CDR3 consists of 14 residues. Deletions cut 1 base from V and 2 bases from J, with 9 bases between. CDR3 DNA: TGCGCCAGCAGCCAAGCCCAAAGTCCCTACGAGCAGTACTTC. It translates to CASSQAQSPYEQYF.

The rearrangement links TRBV5-4 to TRBJ2-7, with D perhaps TRBD1 or TRBD2 (6 bases each). V gave up 0 bases and J gave up 6 bases, with 13 bases separating them. Germline V gene sequence: CDR1 SGHNT, CDR2 YYREEE (reference sequence). The CDR3 covers 14 residues. CDR3 region: CASSLAGAWGEQYF. DNA for the CDR3: TGTGCCAGCAGCTTGGCGGGGGCTTGGGGCGAGCAGTACTTC.

This clone was counted once. The chain links TRBV19 to TRBJ2-7; unclear D gene. CDR1 and CDR2 (germline): LNHDA, SQIVND (reference sequence). Trimming took 1 base from V and 6 from J, leaving 10 bases between them. This CDR3 contains 13 residues. In DNA form, the CDR3 reads TGTGCCAGTAGTATAGGGCAGCGTGCCGAGCAGTACTTC. Translated, it gives CASSIGQRAEQYF.

The chain recombines TRBV4-1 with TRBJ2-7; 10 bases agree with TRBD1. V gave up 0 bases and J gave up 4 bases; unmatched junction bases: 3. The CDR3 runs 15 residues. Germline values: CDR1 MGHRA, CDR2 YSYEKL. As DNA, the CDR3 is TGCGCCAGCAGCCAAGATTGGACAGGGGGTTACGAGCAGTACTTC. It encodes CASSQDWTGGYEQYF.

This rearrangement joins TRBV7-8 to TRBJ1-2, with D possibly being TRBD1 (5 bases). This CDR3 is 15 amino acids long. Trimming removed 5 bases from V and 4 bases from J, with 17 bases in between. Germline loops: CDR1 SGHVS, CDR2 FQNEAQ. In DNA form, the CDR3 reads TGTGCCAGCAGCCAGAGCCTGACAGCCATCTATGGCTACACCTTC. This encodes CASSQSLTAIYGYTF.

The chain couples TRBV6-5 to TRBJ2-2, with D unclear. The ends were cut back, 6 bases at V and 4 bases at J, with 9 bases in the middle. CDR1 and CDR2 (germline): MNHEY, SVGAGI. The CDR3 has 13 residues. CDR3 in amino acids: CASRSHSTGELFF. CDR3 sequence (DNA): TGTGCCAGCAGAAGCCACAGCACCGGGGAGCTGTTTTTT.

This sequence joins TRBV13 and TRBJ2-3; tentatively, D is TRBD2 (5 bases). This CDR3 comprises 15 residues. The germline V gene has CDR1 PRHDT and CDR2 FYEKMQ (reference sequence). Trimming cost V 6 bases and J 0 bases, with 13 bases left between them. CDR3 region: CASRHGVSSTDTQYF. In DNA, the CDR3 is TGTGCCAGCAGGCACGGGGTGTCTAGCACAGATACGCAGTATTTT. Full variable domain (rest looked up from reference TRBV13 and TRBJ2-3): AAGVIQSPRHLIKEKRETATLKCYPIPRHDTVYWYQQGPGQDPQFLISFYEKMQSDKGSIPDRFSAQQFSDYHSELNMSSLELGDSALYFCASRHGVSSTDTQYFGPGTRLTVL.

The rearrangement links TRBV27 to TRBJ2-7, with D possibly TRBD1 on 5 matching bases. The germline gives CDR1 MNHEY, CDR2 SMNVEV (reference sequence). Trimming shortened V by 3 bases and J by 5 bases, and 14 bases separated the two germline ends. The CDR3 is 14 residues long. DNA for the CDR3: TGTGCCAGCAGTTTTAACAGGTTAAGGAACGAGCAGTACTTC. Amino acids: CASSFNRLRNEQYF.

The chain links TRBV13 to TRBJ1-1; 9 nucleotides match TRBD1. This CDR3 is built from 13 residues. In germline, CDR1 is PRHDT, CDR2 FYEKMQ (reference sequence). After removal of 3 bases from V and 5 bases from J, the junction contained 1 base not matched to a gene. The CDR3 bases are TGTGCCAGCAGCTTGACAGGGGGGACTGAAGCTTTCTTT. Its protein product is CASSLTGGTEAFF.

On this clone: Other DNA sequences from this sample encode an identical CDR3 as well. The V gene is TRBV9, the J gene TRBJ2-2; no clear D. Per the germline V gene, CDR1 is SGDLS and CDR2 is YYNGEE. V was shortened by 7 bases and J by 5 bases, with 3 bases between the two germline ends. The CDR3 is 10 amino acids. As DNA, the CDR3 is TGTGCCAGCGGGACCGGGGAGCTGTTTTTT. Protein product: CASGTGELFF.

In DNA form, the CDR3 reads TGTGCCACGGGTCCTGGGGACAGGGGGCATGAGCAGTACTTC. Residues: CATGPGDRGHEQYF. V is TRBV7-9 and J is TRBJ2-7; 12 bases line up with TRBD1. The V segment lost 10 bases and the J segment 7 bases; nucleotides outside the gene matches: 11. Looked up from germline, CDR1 is SEHNR and CDR2 is FQNEAQ (reference sequence). CDR3 length: 14 amino acids.

The DNA of the CDR3 is TGTGCCAGCACCTTTGACAGAGGCGGAGATACGCAGTATTTT. Protein: CASTFDRGGDTQYF. This chain joins TRBV9 and TRBJ2-3; possibly TRBD1 for D (5 bases). V lost 6 bases and J lost 5, with 16 bases in between. Per the germline V gene, CDR1 is SGDLS and CDR2 is YYNGEE. The length of the CDR3 is 14 residues.

The chain recombines TRBV7-2 with TRBJ2-1; possible D gene TRBD1, 6 bases. The V gene's germline CDR1 is SGHTA and CDR2 FQGNSA. V was pared by 2 bases and J by 7 bases, with 9 bases between. This CDR3 contains 13 residues. This CDR3 is CASSLTGSNEQFF. In DNA form, the CDR3 reads TGTGCCAGCAGCTTAACAGGGTCAAATGAGCAGTTCTTC.

Concerning this clone itself: The same CDR3 arises from other DNA sequences in this sample as well. The V call is TRBV27, the J call TRBJ2-1; D may be TRBD2 (6 bases). With 5 bases removed from V and 2 bases from J, the gap between germline ends came to 10 bases. Germline CDR1 MNHEY, CDR2 SMNVEV (reference sequence). The CDR3 consists of 14 residues. This CDR3 is CASSPGGPYNEQFF. CDR3 coding DNA: TGTGCCAGCAGTCCCGGGGGACCCTACAATGAGCAGTTCTTC.

V and J are TRBV18 and TRBJ2-2; D remains ambiguous. CDR3 length equals 16 residues. Germline CDR1 KGHSH, CDR2 LQKENI. The germline V and J ends were trimmed by 0 bases and 4 bases, with 12 bases remaining between them. Here the CDR3 DNA reads TGTGCCAGCTCACCACCTGCCCACTCGAGCACCGGGGAGCTGTTTTTT. Its translation is CASSPPAHSSTGELFF.

The chain couples TRBV7-8 to TRBJ2-1, with D possibly being TRBD2 (5 bases). The CDR3 contains 15 residues. V was cut by 2 bases and J by 3 bases, with 11 bases left in between. Germline CDR1 and CDR2: SGHVS and FQNEAQ. The CDR3, as DNA: TGTGCCAGCAGCTTATTAGGACTCCTCTACAATGAGCAGTTCTTC. It codes for CASSLLGLLYNEQFF.

This sequence joins TRBV6-5 and TRBJ2-7, with a tentative D call TRBD1 (6 bases). Trimming took off 6 bases at V and 4 bases at J, with 13 bases between the two ends. This CDR3 is 13 amino acids long. Germline-derived CDR1 and CDR2 are MNHEY and SVGAGI. CDR3 loop: CASRPGHLYEQYF. The CDR3 DNA is TGTGCCAGCAGGCCGGGACACCTATACGAGCAGTACTTC.

The chain employs TRBV29-1 and TRBJ2-1; 12 nucleotides agree with TRBD2. Germline lookup yields CDR1 SQVTM and CDR2 ANQGSEA. Losses at the gene ends were 4 bases for V and 0 bases for J; bases not matched to a gene: 4. The CDR3 covers 16 residues. The CDR3 loop reads CSVGGTSGFSYNEQFF. The CDR3 bases are TGCAGCGTTGGAGGGACTAGCGGGTTCTCCTACAATGAGCAGTTCTTC.

The chain recombines TRBV5-1 with TRBJ2-1; TRBD2 matches at 8 bases. Trimming removed 6 bases from V and 4 bases from J; junction bases left unmatched: 9. This CDR3 region has 15 residues. Looked up from germline, CDR1 is SGHRS and CDR2 is YFSETQ. The CDR3 DNA reads TGCGCCAGCATGGGTAATAGCGGGATATACAATGAGCAGTTCTTC. Translation: CASMGNSGIYNEQFF.

Written as DNA, the CDR3 is TGTGCCAGCAGCCAAATTTCGGGGCAGGGCTACGAGCAGTACTTC. Amino acid sequence: CASSQISGQGYEQYF. The chain carries TRBV14 and TRBJ2-7, with D perhaps given as TRBD1 or TRBD2 (5 bases each). The germline gives CDR1 SGHDN, CDR2 FVKESK. The CDR3 is made up of 15 amino acids. V gave up 2 bases and J gave up 3 bases, with 14 bases separating them.

The rearrangement joins TRBV7-6 to TRBJ2-3; no firm D call. This CDR3 is 13 amino acids long. Germline CDR1 reads SGHVS; CDR2 reads FNYEAQ. Trimming left V 0 bases short and J 5 bases short, with 6 bases between. CDR3 residues: CASSLARQDTQYF. The CDR3 bases are TGTGCCAGCAGCTTAGCTCGGCAAGATACGCAGTATTTT.

The V gene is TRBV4-3, the J gene TRBJ2-7; D is uncertain. V was shortened by 1 base and J by 2 bases, with 9 bases between the two germline ends. CDR3 size: 14 residues. CDR1 and CDR2 (germline): LGHNA, YSLEER. The CDR3 sequence is CASSQVVDTYEQYF. Here the CDR3 DNA reads TGCGCCAGCAGCCAAGTAGTGGATACCTACGAGCAGTACTTC.

The gene calls are TRBV10-2 and TRBJ2-2, with D perhaps TRBD2 (6 bases). Germline V lookup: CDR1 WSHSY, CDR2 SAAADI. Trimming left V 6 bases short and J 6 bases short, with 11 bases between. CDR3 length: 13 residues. Here the CDR3 DNA reads TGCGCCAGCAGGTCTTCGGGAGCCGGGGAGCTGTTTTTT. This codes for CASRSSGAGELFF.

About this clone itself: Within the sample, other DNA sequences also encode this same CDR3. The chain employs TRBV7-9 and TRBJ2-7; no firm D call. The CDR3 contains 12 residues. The V gene's germline CDR1 is SEHNR and CDR2 FQNEAQ (reference sequence). V shed 2 bases and J shed 4 bases, with 6 bases lying between them. CDR3 coding DNA: TGTGCCAGCAGCTTATCCCCGTACGAGCAGTACTTC. This codes for CASSLSPYEQYF.

The CDR3: CASRTDQFSGNTIYF. The CDR3, as DNA: TGTGCCAGCCGGACAGACCAATTCTCTGGAAACACCATATATTTT. The gene calls are TRBV2 and TRBJ1-3; possibly TRBD1 for D (6 bases). The CDR3 covers 15 residues. The V and J ends lost 8 bases and 0 bases respectively, with 14 bases between them. Germline V gene data show CDR1 as SNHLY and CDR2 as FYNNEI.

The chain couples TRBV30 to TRBJ2-5, with D hard to call. V gave up 2 bases and J gave up 5 bases, with 15 bases separating them. This CDR3 is 14 amino acids long. Germline V gene sequence: CDR1 GTSNPN, CDR2 SVGIG (reference sequence). The CDR3 sequence is CAWSPTHTAETQYF. CDR3 in DNA: TGTGCCTGGAGTCCGACTCATACCGCGGAGACCCAGTACTTC.

The chain combines TRBV5-1 with TRBJ2-1, with 7 positions matching TRBD2. Germline CDR1 reads SGHRS; CDR2 reads YFSETQ. The junction had 16 bases not matched to a gene; V was cut back by 1 base and J by 6 bases. CDR3 length: 18 residues. CDR3 sequence: CASSLYTSGTIPGNEQFF. The CDR3 DNA is TGCGCCAGCAGCTTGTATACCAGCGGGACGATTCCGGGCAATGAGCAGTTCTTC.

This clone has just one count. The CDR3 reads CAGQDGYNEQFF. The CDR3 region has the DNA TGTGCCGGACAAGACGGCTACAATGAGCAGTTCTTC. V is TRBV6-1 and J is TRBJ2-1, with TRBD1 as a possible D gene (5 bases). Germline V gives CDR1 MNHNS, CDR2 SASEGT. CDR3 length: 12 residues. V lost 11 bases and J lost 3, with 11 bases in between.

The chain recombines TRBV5-1 with TRBJ2-1, with D perhaps TRBD1 (5 bases). V shed 0 bases and J shed 7 bases, with 11 bases lying between them. Germline assignment: CDR1 SGHRS and CDR2 YFSETQ. The CDR3 extends over 14 amino acids. The CDR3 region is CASSLATGSNEQFF. CDR3 bases: TGCGCCAGCAGCTTGGCTACAGGTAGTAATGAGCAGTTCTTC.